This is a list of T cell receptor beta chains from one sample in a study of Tregs in tolerant kidney transplant recipients. Sequencing was performed with immunoSEQ multiplex PCR; in TCRdb, only in-frame clones are kept and a portion is missing. Of about 64,000 clones listed, about 89% are singletons. This sample comprised CD4+ T cells from blood (PBMCs), obtained 6 months after the transplant. All receptors come from a human patient who received a combined kidney and bone marrow transplant. Some T cells may be transferred from the graft donor. Each CDR3 is given with its conserved first and last residue. D genes are given only for firm matches. Clone size is not always given. Where it is, it says once, few, many or a class for expanded clones.

CASSLSGVKTYEQYF TGTGCCAGCAGCCTAAGCGGGGTAAAGACCTACGAGCAGTACTTC TRBD2 TRBJ2-7 . TRBV6-5
CASSPPLTSRGEKLFF TGTGCCAGCTCACCACCCTTGACCAGCCGCGGCGAAAAACTGTTTTTT . TRBJ1-4 once TRBV18
CASSLGGQGVSEQYF TGCGCCAGCAGCTTGGGGGGACAGGGGGTTAGCGAGCAGTACTTC TRBD1 TRBJ2-7 . TRBV5-1
CASSPGDRGYNSPLHF TGTGCCAGCAGCCCTGGGGACAGGGGCTATAATTCACCCCTCCACTTT TRBD1 TRBJ1-6 . TRBV5-4
CATSRAYSGNSYEQYF TGTGCCACCAGCAGAGCCTATAGCGGGAACTCCTACGAGCAGTACTTC TRBD2 TRBJ2-7 . TRBV15
CASSVGTGVRGYTF TGTGCCAGTAGTGTGGGGACAGGGGTCCGGGGCTACACCTTC TRBD1 TRBJ1-2 once TRBV19
CASSLVGASTNEQFF TGTGCCAGCAGCTTAGTGGGGGCCTCGACCAATGAGCAGTTCTTC . TRBJ2-1 . TRBV7-2
CSARLTGEAFF TGCAGTGCTAGGCTGACAGGGGAAGCTTTCTTT TRBD1 TRBJ1-1 . TRBV20-1
CASSPRQVVNTEAFF TGTGCCAGCTCACCCAGACAGGTCGTGAACACTGAAGCTTTCTTT . TRBJ1-1 . TRBV18
CAIVEGGGTEAFF TGTGCCATCGTGGAGGGGGGGGGCACTGAAGCTTTCTTT . TRBJ1-1 . TRBV10-3
CASRTGSKQFF TGTGCCAGCCGGACAGGGTCCAAGCAGTTCTTC . TRBJ2-1 . TRBV21-1
CAISQNLADTTDTQYF TGTGCCATCAGCCAGAATTTAGCGGACACCACAGATACGCAGTATTTT . TRBJ2-3 . TRBV10-3
CASSTTGTGTYGYTF TGTGCCAGTAGTACGACCGGGACAGGGACCTATGGCTACACCTTC TRBD1 TRBJ1-2 . TRBV19
CASSPLSGTGHSYNEQFF TGTGCCAGCAGTCCCCTCTCCGGGACAGGGCACTCCTACAATGAGCAGTTCTTC TRBD1 TRBJ2-1 . TRBV25-1
CASSFGTANTGELFF TGTGCCAGCAGCTTCGGGACAGCGAACACCGGGGAGCTGTTTTTT TRBD1 TRBJ2-2 once TRBV7-9
CASSLGANTEAFF TGTGCCAGCAGCTTAGGGGCGAACACTGAAGCTTTCTTT . TRBJ1-1 . TRBV7-7
CATSSRPRGKADTQYF TGTGCCACCAGCAGCAGGCCCAGGGGTAAGGCAGATACGCAGTATTTT . TRBJ2-3 . TRBV15
CASSLSASGGYYPAYF TGTGCCAGCAGCCTATCTGCTAGCGGGGGATATTACCCAGCGTACTTC TRBD2 TRBJ2-7 . TRBV7-6
CASGTGGIAEAFF TGTGCCTCCGGGACAGGGGGAATAGCTGAAGCTTTCTTT TRBD1 TRBJ1-1 . TRBV27
CASSSRQGGGYTF TGTGCCAGCAGCTCCCGACAGGGGGGTGGCTACACCTTC TRBD1 TRBJ1-2 . TRBV7-2
CSVVRDLNTGELFF TGCAGCGTTGTCCGGGACTTAAACACCGGGGAGCTGTTTTTT . TRBJ2-2 . TRBV29-1
CASSQENRGWGSNSPLHF TGCGCCAGCAGCCAAGAAAACAGGGGGTGGGGGAGCAATTCACCCCTCCACTTT TRBD1 TRBJ1-6 . TRBV4-3
CASGSVDSSFGQYF TGTGCTAGTGGTTCAGTCGATAGCTCCTTTGGGCAGTACTTC . TRBJ2-7 . TRBV12-5
CASSLGGLAQYF TGTGCCAGCAGCTTAGGGGGACTAGCCCAGTACTTC TRBD2 TRBJ2-4 . TRBV7-2
CASSPFPGQGANTEAFF TGTGCCAGTAGCCCCTTCCCGGGACAGGGGGCGAACACTGAAGCTTTCTTT TRBD1 TRBJ1-1 . TRBV19
CASSQDRVRETQYF TGCGCCAGCAGCCAAGACCGGGTTCGGGAGACCCAGTACTTC . TRBJ2-5 . TRBV4-3
CASSLEGAGANVLTF TGCGCCAGCAGCTTGGAAGGGGCTGGGGCCAACGTCCTGACTTTC . TRBJ2-6 . TRBV5-1
CASSQDNGLAGESYEQYF TGCGCCAGCAGCCAAGATAATGGGCTAGCGGGGGAATCCTACGAGCAGTACTTC TRBD2 TRBJ2-7 . TRBV4-1
CASSLGGRSTDTQYF TGTGCCAGCAGCTTAGGAGGGAGGTCCACAGATACGCAGTATTTT . TRBJ2-3 . TRBV7-2
CASSTDSPYEQYF TGTGCCAGCAGCACCGACAGTCCCTACGAGCAGTACTTC . TRBJ2-7 . TRBV11-1
CASSLGGRGLDTGELFF TGTGCCAGCAGCCTAGGTGGTAGAGGACTAGATACCGGGGAGCTGTTTTTT TRBD2 TRBJ2-2 . TRBV4-2
CATRQDTTDTQYF TGCGCCACCAGACAGGATACCACAGATACGCAGTATTTT . TRBJ2-3 . TRBV5-1
CASSLSGRTNTGELFF TGTGCCAGCAGCTTAAGTGGGCGTACGAACACCGGGGAGCTGTTTTTT . TRBJ2-2 . TRBV7-2
CASSQGTGPTEAFF TGTGCCAGCAGCCAAGGAACAGGGCCCACTGAAGCTTTCTTT . TRBJ1-1 once TRBV4-2
CASSLGMNTEAFF TGTGCCAGCAGCTTAGGTATGAACACTGAAGCTTTCTTT . TRBJ1-1 . TRBV7-8
CASSSPGVWDYEQYF TGCGCCAGCAGCTCGCCGGGGGTCTGGGACTACGAGCAGTACTTC . TRBJ2-7 . TRBV5-1
CASSPGLGYGYTF TGTGCCAGCAGCCCGGGACTGGGCTATGGCTACACCTTC . TRBJ1-2 . TRBV7-9
CASSFPGLAGGQRPYEQYF TGTGCCAGCAGCTTCCCCGGACTAGCGGGAGGCCAGAGACCATACGAGCAGTACTTC TRBD2 TRBJ2-7 . TRBV7-2
CASSIRDISYEQYF TGTGCCAGCAGCATCCGGGACATATCCTACGAGCAGTACTTC . TRBJ2-7 . TRBV7-6
CASSKRLVGLAAPLDTQYF TGTGCCAGCAGCAAAAGGTTAGTAGGACTAGCGGCCCCTTTAGATACGCAGTATTTT . TRBJ2-3 . TRBV21-1
CASRLAWAGGHNEQFF TGCGCCAGCCGCTTAGCCTGGGCGGGTGGACACAATGAGCAGTTCTTC . TRBJ2-1 few TRBV5-1
CAIGTRGVENSPLHF TGTGCCATCGGCACCAGGGGTGTAGAAAATTCCCCCCTCCACTTT . TRBJ1-6 . TRBV10-3
CASSLYLVLRGGYTF TGTGCCAGCAGTTTATATCTGGTGTTGCGGGGAGGCTACACCTTC . TRBJ1-2 . TRBV28
CASSFQRGGPETQYF TGTGCCAGCAGTTTCCAGCGGGGGGGCCCAGAGACCCAGTACTTC TRBD2 TRBJ2-5 . TRBV27